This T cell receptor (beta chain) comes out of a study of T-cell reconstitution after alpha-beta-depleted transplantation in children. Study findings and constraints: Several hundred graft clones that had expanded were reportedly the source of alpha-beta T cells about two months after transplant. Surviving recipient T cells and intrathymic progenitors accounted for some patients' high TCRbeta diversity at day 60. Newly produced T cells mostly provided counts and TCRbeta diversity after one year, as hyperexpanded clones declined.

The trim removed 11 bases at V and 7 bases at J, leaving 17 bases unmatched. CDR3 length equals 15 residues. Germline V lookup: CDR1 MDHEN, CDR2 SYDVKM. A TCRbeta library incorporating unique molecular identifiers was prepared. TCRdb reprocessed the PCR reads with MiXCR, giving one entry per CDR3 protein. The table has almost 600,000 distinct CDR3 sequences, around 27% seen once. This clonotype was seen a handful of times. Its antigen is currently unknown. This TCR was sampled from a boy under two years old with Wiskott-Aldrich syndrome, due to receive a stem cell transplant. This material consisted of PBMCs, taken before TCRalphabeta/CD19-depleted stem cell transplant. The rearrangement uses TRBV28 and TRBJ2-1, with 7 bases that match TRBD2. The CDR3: CAGKPSGQKGNEQFF. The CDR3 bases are TGTGCCGGCAAACCTAGCGGACAAAAGGGTAATGAGCAGTTCTTC.